This T cell receptor beta chain was sequenced in a study of blood T cell repertoires in COVID-19. Study background: COVID-19 samples collected from the United States, Italy and Spain covered acute and convalescent phases. The cDNA or gDNA used as material had been derived from T cells, B-cell-depleted T cells, or PBMCs.

This clone appeared a few times. Authors' data handling: It was from reference gene primer amplification that nucleated cell counts were estimated. Profiling relied on immunoSEQ multiplex PCR, and the TCRdb table lists in-frame clones only, not all of them. That table furnishes V, J and clone size, whereas the DNA furnished D and trimming. The sample has about 360,000 clones; roughly 86% are singletons. The CDR3 has 17 residues. Germline assignment: CDR1 MGHRA and CDR2 YSYEKL. Trimming shortened V by 0 bases and J by 4 bases, and 16 bases separated the two germline ends. The V gene is TRBV4-1, the J gene TRBJ2-1; D might be TRBD2 (6 bases). This TCR was sampled from a human donor in a cohort sampled during active COVID-19. The sample was peripheral blood. In DNA, the CDR3 is TGCGCCAGCAGCCAAGATAACCCGGTGGAGGGGTACAATGAGCAGTTCTTC. Translated, it gives CASSQDNPVEGYNEQFF.